This T cell receptor gamma chain was found in a study of gamma-delta T cells after stem cell transplantation. This clone came up a few times. At one end the junction does not follow the germline gene, possibly because of a read error. TCRdb re-called clones from the RT-PCR reads via CATT. The repertoire consists of about 4,800 gamma-chain clones, with 15% to 25% occurring once and the leading ten covering 3.5% to 4%. Germline V gene lookup returns CDR1 GITISATS and CDR2 ISYDGTV (reference sequence). The CDR3 has 12 amino acids. The clonotype was recovered from a human donor. It is not recorded whose cells these are; they may come from a transplant donor. The sample was gamma-delta T cells. The chain links TRGV9 to TRGJ1 or TRGJ2. Here the CDR3 reads CALREVGYKKLF. The CDR3 bases are TGTGCCTTGAGGGAGGTGGGTTATAAGAAACTCTTT.